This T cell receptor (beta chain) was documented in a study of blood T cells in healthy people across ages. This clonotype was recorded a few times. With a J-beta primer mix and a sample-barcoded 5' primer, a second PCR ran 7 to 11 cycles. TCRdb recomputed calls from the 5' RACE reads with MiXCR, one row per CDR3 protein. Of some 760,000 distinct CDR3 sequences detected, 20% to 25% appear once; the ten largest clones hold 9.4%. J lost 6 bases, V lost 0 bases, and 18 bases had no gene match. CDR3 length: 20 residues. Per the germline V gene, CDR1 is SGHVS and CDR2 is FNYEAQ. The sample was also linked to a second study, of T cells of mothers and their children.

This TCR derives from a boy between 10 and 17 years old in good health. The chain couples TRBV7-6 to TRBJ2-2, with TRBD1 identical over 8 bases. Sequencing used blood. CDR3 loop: CASSLAKQGAQETMAGELFF. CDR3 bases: TGTGCCAGCAGCTTAGCGAAGCAGGGGGCGCAGGAAACGATGGCCGGGGAGCTGTTTTTT.